This is a list of T cell receptor beta chains from one sample in a study of T cell repertoires in cytomegalovirus infection. These receptors have no known antigen. TCRdb fed the reads into MiXCR, producing one record per CDR3 protein. This sample carries 900,000 to 950,000 distinct CDR3 sequences, approximately 33% of them seen once, and the ten largest clones take 10% to 15%. Sequenced material: cultured CD8+ T cells from PBMCs, taken from culture after CMV antigen stimulation. These receptors were obtained from a human donor in good health (CMV status not recorded). Some clones in this sample may be carry-over from other donors' samples. The CDR3 runs from the conserved cysteine through the conserved F or W. The D gene is left open where the match is weak. The size of a clone is reported for some rows only, either as once, few or many, or as a class for expanded clones.

D gene	J gene	clone size	V gene	CDR3 protein	CDR3 DNA
TRBD1	TRBJ2-1	many	TRBV7-2	CACPGTGYNEQFF	TGTGCCTGCCCCGGGACAGGGTACAATGAGCAGTTCTTC
NA	TRBJ2-1	NA	TRBV19	CATSTSYYNEQFF	TGTGCCACCTCGACATCCTACTACAATGAGCAGTTCTTC
NA	TRBJ2-4	NA	TRBV10-1	CASSESAGENIQYF	TGCGCCAGCAGTGAGTCAGCTGGGGAAAACATTCAGTACTTC
NA	TRBJ1-1	NA	TRBV6-6	CASSRQLNTEAFF	TGTGCCAGCAGCAGACAGTTGAACACTGAAGCTTTCTTT
TRBD1	TRBJ1-5	NA	TRBV7-9	CASRSQGNQPQHF	TGTGCCAGCAGGTCACAGGGGAACCAGCCCCAGCATTTT
NA	TRBJ1-6	many	TRBV7-2	CASSLTEGRRSPLHF	TGTGCCAGCAGCCTAACGGAAGGGAGGAGGTCACCCCTCCACTTT
NA	TRBJ2-5	few	TRBV6-1	CASSPRGDWTQYF	TGTGCCAGCAGTCCCAGGGGGGACTGGACCCAGTACTTC
NA	TRBJ1-1	NA	TRBV19	CASSIDAGSTFTEAFF	TGTGCCAGTAGTATAGATGCAGGGTCGACGTTCACTGAAGCTTTCTTT
NA	TRBJ2-3	NA	TRBV2	CASTGGGYTDTQYF	TGTGCCAGCACCGGAGGGGGCTACACAGATACGCAGTATTTT
TRBD2	TRBJ2-1	NA	TRBV27	CASSSPPGSGSDNEQFF	TGTGCCAGCAGTTCCCCTCCGGGTAGCGGGTCCGACAATGAGCAGTTCTTC
TRBD1	TRBJ1-1	many	TRBV7-9	CASSPPKGATEAFF	TGTGCCAGCAGCCCCCCGAAGGGGGCCACTGAAGCTTTCTTT
NA	TRBJ2-3	few	TRBV28	CASADSSDTQYF	TGTGCCAGCGCAGACAGCTCAGATACGCAGTATTTT
TRBD1	TRBJ2-1	NA	TRBV7-9	CASSLVQGGREQFF	TGTGCCAGCAGCTTAGTACAGGGGGGTAGGGAGCAGTTCTTC
TRBD2	TRBJ2-1	few	TRBV12-3/TRBV12-4	CASSPPGLGDNEQFF	TGTGCCAGCAGTCCCCCTGGACTAGGCGACAATGAGCAGTTCTTC
NA	TRBJ1-1	few	TRBV4-1	CASSPEVGLSHEAFF	TGCGCCAGCAGCCCTGAAGTGGGACTCTCCCATGAAGCTTTCTTT
NA	TRBJ1-1	NA	TRBV28	CASSLVIRDRNMNTEAFF	TGTGCCAGCAGTTTGGTTATCCGGGACCGAAACATGAACACTGAAGCTTTCTTT
TRBD1	TRBJ2-4	few	TRBV27	CASWTGRDIQYF	TGTGCCAGTTGGACAGGGCGGGACATTCAGTACTTC
TRBD1	TRBJ2-5	NA	TRBV12-3/TRBV12-4	CASSPTGNPQGETQYF	TGTGCCAGCAGTCCGACAGGGAACCCCCAAGGGGAGACCCAGTACTTC
TRBD1	TRBJ1-2	few	TRBV4-2	CASSQEVGQTTNYGYTF	TGTGCCAGCAGCCAAGAAGTGGGACAGACTACTAACTATGGCTACACCTTC
TRBD2	TRBJ2-1	few	TRBV4-1	CASSHPQGSGGPYNEQFF	TGCGCCAGCAGCCACCCTCAGGGTAGCGGGGGGCCTTACAATGAGCAGTTCTTC
NA	TRBJ1-2	few	TRBV24-1	CATSDPLMWGYTF	TGTGCCACCAGTGATCCTCTCATGTGGGGCTACACCTTC
TRBD1	TRBJ2-3	few	TRBV12-3/TRBV12-4	CASSLTGQTSTDTQYF	TGTGCCAGCAGTTTAACGGGACAGACTAGCACAGATACGCAGTATTTT
TRBD1	TRBJ2-1	NA	TRBV5-6	CASSLGDRGDYNEQFF	TGTGCCAGCAGCTTGGGGGACAGGGGCGACTACAATGAGCAGTTCTTC
NA	TRBJ2-1	many	TRBV7-6	CASSLVGPGNEQFF	TGTGCCAGCAGCTTAGTAGGTCCCGGTAATGAGCAGTTCTTC
TRBD1	TRBJ1-5	few	TRBV28	CASTIDGQGLYSNQPQHF	TGTGCCAGCACTATAGATGGACAGGGGTTATATAGCAATCAGCCCCAGCATTTT
TRBD1	TRBJ1-1	few	TRBV28	CASSNGQGWRGTEAFF	TGTGCCAGCAGCAACGGACAGGGATGGCGGGGCACTGAAGCTTTCTTT
NA	TRBJ2-6	NA	TRBV7-6	CASSLSPGLAGANVLTF	TGTGCCAGCAGCTTAAGCCCAGGGTTGGCTGGGGCCAACGTCCTGACTTTC
NA	TRBJ2-3	many	TRBV7-9	CASRAPGNTQYF	TGTGCCAGCAGGGCACCAGGGAATACGCAGTATTTT
NA	TRBJ1-2	few	TRBV25-1	CASADEAFNYGYTF	TGTGCCAGCGCCGACGAAGCTTTCAACTATGGCTACACCTTC
NA	TRBJ1-2	many	TRBV12-3/TRBV12-4	CASSFRVQGRSEGYTF	TGTGCCAGCAGTTTTCGGGTTCAGGGGAGATCGGAAGGCTACACCTTC
TRBD2	TRBJ2-2	few	TRBV11-2	CASSFWLSGDTGELFF	TGTGCCAGCAGCTTCTGGCTTAGCGGGGACACCGGGGAGCTGTTTTTT
TRBD1	TRBJ1-5	many	TRBV12-3/TRBV12-4	CASSTGQGVRPQHF	TGTGCCAGCAGTACCGGACAGGGTGTGAGGCCCCAGCATTTT
TRBD2	TRBJ2-2	many	TRBV6-2/TRBV6-3	CASSSRLAGMNTGELFF	TGTGCCAGCAGTTCGAGACTAGCGGGGATGAACACCGGGGAGCTGTTTTTT
NA	TRBJ1-2	many	TRBV7-6	CASSLKGHRNGYTF	TGTGCCAGCAGCTTAAAGGGACACAGGAATGGCTACACCTTC
NA	TRBJ2-6	few	TRBV7-9	CASSLRTGSSSGANVLTF	TGTGCCAGCAGCTTGAGGACCGGGAGCTCCTCTGGGGCCAACGTCCTGACTTTC
TRBD2	TRBJ2-1	few	TRBV7-9	CASTLNRTSGGAFEQFF	TGTGCCAGCACCCTTAACCGAACTAGCGGGGGGGCCTTTGAGCAGTTCTTC
TRBD2	TRBJ2-1	NA	TRBV19	CASSPADSGGNEQFF	TGTGCCAGTAGCCCGGCGGACAGCGGGGGTAATGAGCAGTTCTTC
TRBD2	TRBJ2-7	once	TRBV11-1	CASSFFPQAGSSYEQYF	TGTGCCAGCAGTTTTTTCCCTCAAGCGGGGAGCTCCTACGAACAGTACTTC
NA	TRBJ2-2	NA	TRBV6-5	CASSNTGSGGGELFF	TGTGCCAGCAGTAATACAGGGTCCGGAGGTGGGGAGCTGTTTTTT
TRBD1	TRBJ2-2	few	TRBV28	CASTEQGWSGELFF	TGTGCCAGCACTGAACAGGGGTGGTCCGGGGAGCTGTTTTTT
TRBD1	TRBJ2-1	NA	TRBV19	CASSIDHPGTGGNEQFF	TGTGCCAGTAGTATAGACCACCCCGGGACAGGGGGCAATGAGCAGTTCTTC
TRBD1	TRBJ2-3	NA	TRBV12-5	CASGPGQSTDTQYF	TGTGCTAGTGGTCCGGGACAGAGCACAGATACGCAGTATTTT
TRBD2	TRBJ2-1	few	TRBV6-2/TRBV6-3	CASRTGLAGGSVNEQFF	TGTGCCAGCAGGACAGGACTAGCGGGGGGGAGTGTCAATGAGCAGTTCTTC
NA	TRBJ1-3	NA	TRBV15	CATSSLYGSSGNTIYF	TGTGCCACCAGCAGCCTCTACGGCAGCTCTGGAAACACCATATATTTT
NA	TRBJ2-2	NA	TRBV5-1	CATRWAGNTGELFF	TGCGCCACCCGGTGGGCCGGGAACACCGGGGAGCTGTTTTTT
NA	TRBJ2-1	NA	TRBV19	CASSIGRGGINEQFF	TGTGCCAGTAGTATAGGCAGGGGGGGGATCAATGAGCAGTTCTTC
TRBD1	TRBJ2-1	NA	TRBV4-3	CASSQGLGQGFNEQFF	TGCGCCAGCAGCCAAGGTCTCGGACAGGGCTTTAATGAGCAGTTCTTC
NA	TRBJ2-1	many	TRBV7-9	CASRPGQAKTKRSYNEQFF	TGTGCCAGCAGGCCAGGCCAGGCAAAAACTAAACGCTCCTACAATGAGCAGTTCTTC
TRBD1	TRBJ2-2	few	TRBV11-2	CASSSSLRDRVAGELFF	TGTGCCAGCAGCTCGTCCCTCCGGGACAGGGTGGCCGGGGAGCTGTTTTTT
NA	TRBJ2-1	NA	TRBV10-3	CAISEGKEQFF	TGTGCCATCAGTGAGGGGAAGGAGCAGTTCTTC
TRBD1	TRBJ1-4	many	TRBV7-6	CASSSTGSEYEKLFF	TGTGCCAGCAGCTCGACAGGGAGTGAATATGAAAAACTGTTTTTT